The TCR beta chain described here comes from a study of T cell clusters in autoimmune cytopenias. TRB rearrangements were amplified by touch-down multiplex PCR with mixed TRB-A/B primers. For each CDR3 protein, TCRdb gives one entry from its re-call of the multiplex PCR reads, without DNA. This sample's clone table lists 5,000 to 6,500 distinct CDR3 sequences. Each sample's input was approximately 270 ng genomic DNA, 38,000 or so genome equivalents. By frequency, this clonotype registers medium-sized. Germline assignment: CDR1 MNHEY and CDR2 SMNVEV (reference sequence). The CDR3 is 16 amino acids. This sample was also put to use in a study of T cell repertoires in aging, cancer and after chemotherapy. As that study records: The full dataset contained 8.5 million to 10 million TCR reads.

The source material was peripheral blood. The chain carries TRBV27 and TRBJ1-2; TCRdb's D gene call, TRBD1, goes unchecked for lack of DNA. This clonotype was sampled from a human donor in good health. CDR3 sequence: CASSSTGVQHRYGYTF.